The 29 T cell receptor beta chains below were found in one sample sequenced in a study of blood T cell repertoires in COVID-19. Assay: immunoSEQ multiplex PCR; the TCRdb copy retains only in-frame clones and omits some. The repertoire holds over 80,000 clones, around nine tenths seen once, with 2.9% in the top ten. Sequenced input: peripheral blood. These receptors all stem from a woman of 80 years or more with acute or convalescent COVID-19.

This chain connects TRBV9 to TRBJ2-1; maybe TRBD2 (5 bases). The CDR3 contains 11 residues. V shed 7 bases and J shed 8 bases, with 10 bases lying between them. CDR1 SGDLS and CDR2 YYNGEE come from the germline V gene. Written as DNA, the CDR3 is TGTGCCAGCGCCCGAGGGTATGAGCAGTTCTTC. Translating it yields CASARGYEQFF.

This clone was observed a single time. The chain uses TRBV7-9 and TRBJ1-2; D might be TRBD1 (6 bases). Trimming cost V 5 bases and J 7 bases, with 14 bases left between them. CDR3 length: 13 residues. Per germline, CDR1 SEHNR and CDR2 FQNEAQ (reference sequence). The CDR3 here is CASSTGTWVGYTF. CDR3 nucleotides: TGTGCCAGCAGCACCGGGACATGGGTTGGCTACACCTTC.

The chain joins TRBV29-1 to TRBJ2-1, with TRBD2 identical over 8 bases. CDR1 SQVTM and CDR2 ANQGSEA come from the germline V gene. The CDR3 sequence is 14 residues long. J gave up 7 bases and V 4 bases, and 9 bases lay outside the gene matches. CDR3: CSVVGRGGRNEQFF. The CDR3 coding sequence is TGCAGCGTTGTCGGTCGGGGGGGCCGGAATGAGCAGTTCTTC.

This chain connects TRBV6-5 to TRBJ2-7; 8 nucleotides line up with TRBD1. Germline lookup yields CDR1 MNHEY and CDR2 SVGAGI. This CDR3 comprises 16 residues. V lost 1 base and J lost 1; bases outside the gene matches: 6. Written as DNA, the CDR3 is TGTGCCAGCAGTTACTTCCCCGGGACAGGATCCTACGAGCAGTACTTC. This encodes CASSYFPGTGSYEQYF.

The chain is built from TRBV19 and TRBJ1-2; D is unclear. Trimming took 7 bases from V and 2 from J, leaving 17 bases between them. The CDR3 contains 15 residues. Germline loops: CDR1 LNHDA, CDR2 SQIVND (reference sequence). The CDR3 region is CASMLVGRRNYGYTF. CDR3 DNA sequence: TGTGCCAGTATGCTGGTGGGTAGGAGAAACTATGGCTACACCTTC.

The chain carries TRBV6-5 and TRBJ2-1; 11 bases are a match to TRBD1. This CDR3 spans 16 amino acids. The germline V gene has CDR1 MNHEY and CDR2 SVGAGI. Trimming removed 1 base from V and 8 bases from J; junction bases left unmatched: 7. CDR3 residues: CASSYLAGTGGDEQFF. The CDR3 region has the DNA TGTGCCAGCAGTTACTTGGCCGGGACAGGGGGAGATGAGCAGTTCTTC.

CDR3 nucleotides: TGTGCCATCAGGACAGACTCCTACAATGAGCAGTTCTTC. Residues: CAIRTDSYNEQFF. This rearrangement joins TRBV10-3 to TRBJ2-1; TRBD1 is a possible D gene (5 bases). Per germline, CDR1 ENHRY and CDR2 SYGVKD. The CDR3 totals 13 residues. V was trimmed by 6 bases and J by 0 bases, leaving 6 bases between them.

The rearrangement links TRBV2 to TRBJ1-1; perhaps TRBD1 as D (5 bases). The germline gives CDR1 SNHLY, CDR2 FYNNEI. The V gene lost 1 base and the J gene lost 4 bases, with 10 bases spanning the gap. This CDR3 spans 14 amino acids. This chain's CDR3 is CASSEGQGGTEAFF. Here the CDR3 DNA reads TGTGCCAGCAGTGAAGGTCAGGGAGGCACTGAAGCTTTCTTT. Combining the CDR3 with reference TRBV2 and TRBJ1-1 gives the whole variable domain EPEVTQTPSHQVTQMGQEVILRCVPISNHLYFYWYRQILGQKVEFLVSFYNNEISEKSEIFDDQFSVERPDGSNFTLKIRSTKLEDSAMYFCASSEGQGGTEAFFGQGTRLTVV.

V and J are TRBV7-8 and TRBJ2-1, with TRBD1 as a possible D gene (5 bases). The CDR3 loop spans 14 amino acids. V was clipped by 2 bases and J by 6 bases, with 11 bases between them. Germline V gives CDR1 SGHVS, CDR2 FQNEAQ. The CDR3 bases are TGTGCCAGCAGCTTAACTCAGGGTTCCAATGAGCAGTTCTTC. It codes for CASSLTQGSNEQFF.

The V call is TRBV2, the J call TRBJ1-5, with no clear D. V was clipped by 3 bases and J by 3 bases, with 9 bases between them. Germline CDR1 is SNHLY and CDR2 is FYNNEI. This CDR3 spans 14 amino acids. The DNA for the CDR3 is TGTGCCAGCAGTGATAATAGCGTCAATCAGCCCCAGCATTTT. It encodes CASSDNSVNQPQHF.

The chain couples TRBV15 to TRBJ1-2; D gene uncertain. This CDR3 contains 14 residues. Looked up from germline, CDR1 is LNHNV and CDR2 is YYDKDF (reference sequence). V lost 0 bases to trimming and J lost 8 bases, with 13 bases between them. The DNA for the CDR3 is TGTGCCACCAGCAGAGATTCTGCGGGAAACGGCTACACCTTC. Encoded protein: CATSRDSAGNGYTF. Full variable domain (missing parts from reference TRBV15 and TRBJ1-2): DAMVIQNPRYQVTQFGKPVTLSCSQTLNHNVMYWYQQKSSQAPKLLFHYYDKDFNNEADTPDNFQSRRPNTSFCFLDIRSPGLGDTAMYLCATSRDSAGNGYTFGSGTRLTVV.

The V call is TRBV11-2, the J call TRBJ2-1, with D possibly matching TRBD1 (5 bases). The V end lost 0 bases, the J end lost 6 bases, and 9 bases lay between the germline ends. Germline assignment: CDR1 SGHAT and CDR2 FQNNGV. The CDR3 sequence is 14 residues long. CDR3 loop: CASSLDRVGNEQFF. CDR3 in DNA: TGTGCCAGCAGCTTAGACAGGGTGGGCAATGAGCAGTTCTTC.

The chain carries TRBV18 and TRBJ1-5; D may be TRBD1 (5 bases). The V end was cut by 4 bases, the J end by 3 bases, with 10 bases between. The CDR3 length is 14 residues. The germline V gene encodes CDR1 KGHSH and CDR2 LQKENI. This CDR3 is CASSLGLNNQPQHF. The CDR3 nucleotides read TGTGCCAGCTCACTGGGACTAAACAATCAGCCCCAGCATTTT.

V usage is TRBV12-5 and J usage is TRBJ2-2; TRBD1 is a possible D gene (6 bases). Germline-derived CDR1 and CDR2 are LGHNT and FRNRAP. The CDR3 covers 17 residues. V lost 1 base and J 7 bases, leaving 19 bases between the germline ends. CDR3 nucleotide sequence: TGTGCTAGTGGTTTGGCCCCGGGACACCCTAAGTACGGGGAGCTGTTTTTT. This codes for CASGLAPGHPKYGELFF.

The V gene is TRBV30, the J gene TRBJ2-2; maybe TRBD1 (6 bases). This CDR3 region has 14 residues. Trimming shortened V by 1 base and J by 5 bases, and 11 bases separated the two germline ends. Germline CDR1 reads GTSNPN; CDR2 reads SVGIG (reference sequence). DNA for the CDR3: TGTGCCTGGAGTGGATTGGACAGTACCGGGGAGCTGTTTTTT. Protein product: CAWSGLDSTGELFF.

The CDR3 region is CASSLGTPSSGNTIYF. For the CDR3, the DNA is TGTGCCAGCAGCTTAGGGACTCCGAGCTCTGGAAACACCATATATTTT. The chain has TRBV7-6 and TRBJ1-3; D unresolved. Germline values: CDR1 SGHVS, CDR2 FNYEAQ. Trimming shortened V by 1 base and J by 0 bases, and 10 bases separated the two germline ends. The CDR3 loop spans 16 amino acids.

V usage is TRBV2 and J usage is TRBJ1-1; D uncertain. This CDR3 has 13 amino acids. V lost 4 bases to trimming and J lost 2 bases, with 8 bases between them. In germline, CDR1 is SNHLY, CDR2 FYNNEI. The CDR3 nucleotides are TGTGCCAGCAGTGCTCCAGGCAACACTGAAGCTTTCTTT. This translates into CASSAPGNTEAFF.

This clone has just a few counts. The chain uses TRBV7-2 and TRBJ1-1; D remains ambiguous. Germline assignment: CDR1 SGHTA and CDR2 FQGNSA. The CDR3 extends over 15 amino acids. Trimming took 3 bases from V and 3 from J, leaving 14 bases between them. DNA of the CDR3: TGTGCCAGCAGCTTTAATTGGGGAGAGGACACTGAAGCTTTCTTT. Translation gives CASSFNWGEDTEAFF.

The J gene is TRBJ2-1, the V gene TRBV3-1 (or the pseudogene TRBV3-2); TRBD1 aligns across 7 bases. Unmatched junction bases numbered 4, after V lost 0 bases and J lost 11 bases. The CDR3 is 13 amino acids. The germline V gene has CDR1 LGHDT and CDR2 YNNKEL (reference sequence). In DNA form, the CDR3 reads TGTGCCAGCAGCCAAGAATTGGGACAGAAGCAGTTCTTC. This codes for CASSQELGQKQFF.

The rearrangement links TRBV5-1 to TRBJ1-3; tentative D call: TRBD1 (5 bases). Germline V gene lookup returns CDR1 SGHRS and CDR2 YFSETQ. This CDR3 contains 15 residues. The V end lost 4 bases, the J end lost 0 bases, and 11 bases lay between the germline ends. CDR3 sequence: CASSQSGNSGNTIYF. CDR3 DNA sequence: TGCGCCAGCAGCCAATCAGGGAACTCTGGAAACACCATATATTTT.

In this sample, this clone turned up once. This CDR3 reads CASSSYQETQYF. CDR3 sequence (DNA): TGTGCCAGCTCGTCCTATCAAGAGACCCAGTACTTC. This chain links TRBV18 with TRBJ2-5, with D uncertain. Germline V gene lookup returns CDR1 KGHSH and CDR2 LQKENI. Trimming pared 6 bases from V and 2 bases from J, leaving 7 bases between. The CDR3 has 12 residues.

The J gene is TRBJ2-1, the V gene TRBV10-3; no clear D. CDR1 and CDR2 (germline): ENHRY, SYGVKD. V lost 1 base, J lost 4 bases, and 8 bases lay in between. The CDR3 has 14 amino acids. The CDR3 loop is CAISEFMAYNEQFF. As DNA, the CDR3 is TGTGCCATCAGTGAGTTCATGGCTTACAATGAGCAGTTCTTC.

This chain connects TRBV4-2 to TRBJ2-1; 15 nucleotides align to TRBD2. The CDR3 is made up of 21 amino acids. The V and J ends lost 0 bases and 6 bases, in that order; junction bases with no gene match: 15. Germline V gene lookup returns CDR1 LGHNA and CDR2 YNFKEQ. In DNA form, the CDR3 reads TGTGCCAGCAGCCAAGATACCGTGGGACTAGCGGGAGGCCCCGCGGGCAATGAGCAGTTCTTC. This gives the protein CASSQDTVGLAGGPAGNEQFF.

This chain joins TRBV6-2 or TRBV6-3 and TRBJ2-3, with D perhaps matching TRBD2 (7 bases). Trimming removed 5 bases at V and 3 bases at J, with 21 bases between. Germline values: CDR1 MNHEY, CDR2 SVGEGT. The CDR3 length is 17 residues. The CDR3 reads CASSPSGAGVGTDTQYF. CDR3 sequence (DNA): TGTGCCAGCAGTCCGTCGGGGGCGGGAGTAGGAACAGATACGCAGTATTTT.

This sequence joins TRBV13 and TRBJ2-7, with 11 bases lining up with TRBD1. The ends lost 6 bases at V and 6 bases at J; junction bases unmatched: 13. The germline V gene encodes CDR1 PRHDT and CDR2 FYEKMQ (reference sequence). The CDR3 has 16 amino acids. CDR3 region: CASSPLQGQGGIEQYF. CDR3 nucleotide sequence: TGTGCCAGCAGTCCGCTCCAGGGACAGGGGGGAATCGAGCAGTACTTC.

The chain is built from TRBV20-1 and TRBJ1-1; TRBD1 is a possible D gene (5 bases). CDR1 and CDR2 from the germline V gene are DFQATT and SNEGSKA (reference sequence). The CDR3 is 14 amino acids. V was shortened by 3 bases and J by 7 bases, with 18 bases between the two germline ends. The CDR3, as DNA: TGCAGTGCTAGTGGGGCCCGCTCTTCTGGTGAAGCTTTCTTT. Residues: CSASGARSSGEAFF.

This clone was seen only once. CDR3 bases: TGCGCCAGCAGCCAAGAGGTGGGCAGGGCGAACACTGAAGCTTTCTTT. Translating it yields CASSQEVGRANTEAFF. This sequence joins TRBV4-3 and TRBJ1-1, with D possibly matching TRBD1 (5 bases). Germline CDR1 LGHNA, CDR2 YSLEER. The CDR3 spans 16 residues. V was shortened by 0 bases and J by 1 base, with 12 bases between the two germline ends.

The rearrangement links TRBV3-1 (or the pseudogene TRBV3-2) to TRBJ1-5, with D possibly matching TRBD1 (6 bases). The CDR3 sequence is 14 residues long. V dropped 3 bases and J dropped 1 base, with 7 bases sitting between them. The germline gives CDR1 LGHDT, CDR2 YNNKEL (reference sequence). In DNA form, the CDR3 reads TGTGCCAGCAGCCACCAGGGGAGCAATCAGCCCCAGCATTTT. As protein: CASSHQGSNQPQHF.

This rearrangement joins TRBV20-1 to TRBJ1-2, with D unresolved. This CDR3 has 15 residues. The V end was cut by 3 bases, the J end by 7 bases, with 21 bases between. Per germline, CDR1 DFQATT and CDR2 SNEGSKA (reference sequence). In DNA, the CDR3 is TGCAGTGCTAGTCTGTCGAGCGCCCCGCTAGTTGGCTACACCTTC. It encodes CSASLSSAPLVGYTF.